This TCR beta chain was identified during a study of cytomegalovirus exposure and HLA in healthy donors. Study-wide results and limits: In an earlier analysis, productive rearrangement rates for most beta V segments clustered near 87% or 30%.

60 Vbeta and 13 Jbeta primers were used in PCR. Clones were sequenced by immunoSEQ multiplex PCR, and TCRdb holds only the in-frame ones, with some missing. The sample includes 120,000 to 150,000 clones, 60% to 85% seen only once; the top ten take about 6.5%. In the case of this clone: Antigen unknown.

CDR1 MNHEY and CDR2 SVGAGI come from the germline V gene. The CDR3 consists of 16 residues. Trimming pared 0 bases from V and 0 bases from J, leaving 9 bases between. The receptor was isolated from a man in his forties or fifties in good health and CMV-seropositive. The chain recombines TRBV6-5 with TRBJ1-3; D uncertain. Specimen: PBMCs. The CDR3 spells CASSYSRSHSGNTIYF. As DNA, the CDR3 is TGTGCCAGCAGTTACTCGAGGTCCCACTCTGGAAACACCATATATTTT.